Detailed here is one T cell receptor (beta chain). This sample was included in a study of blood T cell repertoires in COVID-19. Measured with immunoSEQ multiplex PCR; TCRdb has only the in-frame clones, and not every one. The sample records under 250,000 clones, 65% to 90% being singletons. The CDR3 contains 13 residues. Germline CDR1 and CDR2: SGHVS and FQNEAQ. The V end lost 2 bases, the J end lost 2 bases, and 7 bases lay between the germline ends. Sequenced sample: peripheral blood. The J gene is TRBJ2-7, the V gene TRBV7-8, with D unclear. This TCR was recovered from a woman in her seventies with COVID-19, enrolled during active disease. CDR3 region: CASSLIPTYEQYF. CDR3 coding DNA: TGTGCCAGCAGCTTAATCCCCACCTACGAGCAGTACTTC.